The T cell receptor (beta chain) described here comes from a study of blood T cell repertoires in COVID-19. Study-level information: T cells, B-cell-depleted T cells, or PBMCs provided the cDNA or gDNA that served as material.

Trimming cost V 5 bases and J 0 bases, with 8 bases left between them. Germline V CDR1 and CDR2: PRHDT, FYEKMQ (reference sequence). The CDR3 is 14 residues long. Everyone who took part was roughly 18 to 89 years old, and they came from about two dozen US areas. Participant-reported clinical history was the basis for cohort assignment. This table comes from immunoSEQ multiplex PCR, and its TCRdb copy is limited to in-frame clones, with some not included. The sample has roughly 180,000 clones; about 82% are singletons. The sequence came from a woman aged 25-40 years who had recovered from COVID-19. Input material: PBMCs or T cells enriched from blood (not recorded which). The chain uses TRBV13 and TRBJ1-3; tentatively, D is TRBD1 (5 bases). CDR3 protein: CASSQGGSGNTIYF. CDR3 DNA sequence: TGTGCCAGCAGCCAGGGTGGCTCTGGAAACACCATATATTTT.